The next 27 T cell receptor beta chains were all read from a single sample in a study of regulatory T cells in long-lasting Graves disease. As for time point: newly diagnosed GD, antithyroid drugs for less than 3 months. Generation of the TCR library employed RNA extracted from PBMCs. CDR3 regions were amplified by Arm-PCR using iRepertoire HTBI primers to build TCR beta libraries. MiXCR, run by TCRdb on the multiplex PCR reads, gives a single entry per CDR3 protein. The sample has about 400,000 distinct CDR3 sequences; 15% to 17% are singletons. The sample consisted of peripheral blood mononuclear cells (PBMCs), taken at new diagnosis, from a patient treated with antithyroid drugs. The receptors here all came from a female donor with Graves disease.

This clonotype showed up many times. The chain recombines TRBV6-2 or TRBV6-3 with TRBJ1-2; TRBD1 matches at 7 bases. The CDR3 has 16 residues. V was clipped by 0 bases and J by 4 bases; unmatched bases: 8. CDR1 is MNHEY, CDR2 SVGEGT, per germline. The CDR3 is CASSYSSPGGIYGYTF. CDR3 DNA: TGTGCCAGCAGTTACTCTTCCCCAGGGGGGATCTATGGCTACACCTTC.

This clonotype was seen repeatedly, ten times or more. The rearrangement links TRBV5-1 to TRBJ2-3; no clear D gene. The CDR3 has 16 amino acids. Per germline, CDR1 SGHRS and CDR2 YFSETQ. V lost 0 bases to trimming and J lost 0 bases, with 11 bases between them. The CDR3 reads CASSLGQVGSTDTQYF. The CDR3 coding sequence is TGCGCCAGCAGCTTGGGACAAGTAGGGAGCACAGATACGCAGTATTTT. The variable domain in full, completed from reference TRBV5-1 and TRBJ2-3, reads KAGVTQTPRYLIKTRGQQVTLSCSPISGHRSVSWYQQTPGQGLQFLFEYFSETQRNKGNFPGRFSGRQFSNSRSEMNVSTLELGDSALYLCASSLGQVGSTDTQYFGPGTRLTVL.

This chain connects TRBV11-1 to TRBJ2-1, with a weak D call TRBD2 (5 bases). Trimming stripped 1 base from V and 3 bases from J, with 13 bases between. The CDR3 contains 16 residues. Per the germline V gene, CDR1 is SGHAT and CDR2 is FQDESV (reference sequence). CDR3 in DNA: TGTGCCAGCAGCTTAGGTACCGGGAAGGACTACAATGAGCAGTTCTTC. Encoded protein: CASSLGTGKDYNEQFF.

The chain employs TRBV12-3 or TRBV12-4 and TRBJ2-1; 9 bases fit TRBD1. Trimming cost V 10 bases and J 8 bases; bases outside gene matches: 9. This CDR3 is 13 amino acids long. CDR3 bases: TGTGCCACGGACAGGGGAGCGGGCCATGAGCAGTTCTTC. Residues: CATDRGAGHEQFF.

This clonotype was observed a handful of times. V is TRBV6-2 or TRBV6-3 and J is TRBJ2-7; D tentatively fits TRBD1 or TRBD2 (5 bases each). CDR3 length: 13 residues. CDR1 and CDR2 from the germline V gene are MNHEY and SVGEGT. The V end lost 5 bases, the J end lost 3 bases, and 11 bases lay between the germline ends. The CDR3 DNA follows: TGTGCCAGCAGTCCCGGGGACGGCTACGAGCAGTACTTC. Residues: CASSPGDGYEQYF.

This clonotype occurred many times. The chain carries TRBV28 and TRBJ2-1; TRBD2 agrees at 7 bases. This CDR3 comprises 14 residues. V lost 2 bases and J lost 8; bases outside the gene matches: 6. Germline assignment: CDR1 MDHEN and CDR2 SYDVKM. The CDR3 nucleotides are TGTGCCAGCAGTTTAAGGCTAGCGGTCGATGAGCAGTTCTTC. Translation: CASSLRLAVDEQFF.

This clonotype was picked up many times. The chain links TRBV20-1 to TRBJ2-1, with 7 bases lining up with TRBD2. Germline V gene sequence: CDR1 DFQATT, CDR2 SNEGSKA (reference sequence). V dropped 2 bases and J dropped 5; count of bases not matched to a gene: 6. This CDR3 has 14 residues. CDR3 bases: TGCAGTGCTAGATTGGGAGGGCCCCACAATGAGCAGTTCTTC. It specifies CSARLGGPHNEQFF.

This clonotype came up many times. This rearrangement joins TRBV2 to TRBJ2-3; 7 bases match TRBD2. Germline lookup yields CDR1 SNHLY and CDR2 FYNNEI. The CDR3 spans 14 residues. Losses at the gene ends were 5 bases for V and 3 bases for J; bases not matched to a gene: 5. Here the CDR3 reads CASSPGRETDTQYF. Here the CDR3 DNA reads TGTGCCAGCAGTCCGGGGAGGGAGACAGATACGCAGTATTTT.

This clonotype was counted at least ten times. V usage is TRBV5-4 and J usage is TRBJ2-2; 8 nucleotides match TRBD1. CDR1 and CDR2 (germline): SGHNT, YYREEE (reference sequence). After removal of 1 base from V and 4 bases from J, the junction contained 3 bases not matched to a gene. The CDR3 extends over 15 amino acids. The CDR3 spells CASSLMTGATGELFF. CDR3 in DNA: TGTGCCAGCAGCTTGATGACAGGGGCCACCGGGGAGCTGTTTTTT.

This clonotype has ten or more counts. V usage is TRBV27 and J usage is TRBJ1-2; 8 positions agree with TRBD1. CDR3 size: 17 residues. Looked up from germline, CDR1 is MNHEY and CDR2 is SMNVEV (reference sequence). V lost 5 bases and J lost 4; bases outside the gene matches: 15. The CDR3 nucleotides are TGTGCCAGCAGTGCCCTATCAGCCACCGGGACAGGCTATGGCTACACCTTC. Its protein is CASSALSATGTGYGYTF.

This clonotype has just a few counts. This chain uses TRBV5-1 with TRBJ2-7, with a weak D call TRBD2 (6 bases). The V end lost 0 bases, the J end lost 0 bases, and 13 bases lay between the germline ends. Germline V gives CDR1 SGHRS, CDR2 YFSETQ. The CDR3 totals 16 residues. In nucleotides, the CDR3 is TGCGCCAGCAGCTTGGCCGACGGAGGGAGCTCCTACGAGCAGTACTTC. Its protein is CASSLADGGSSYEQYF.

The chain links TRBV5-4 to TRBJ2-1, with 11 bases matching TRBD2. J lost 8 bases, V lost 4 bases, and 8 bases had no gene match. The CDR3 consists of 15 residues. The germline V gene encodes CDR1 SGHNT and CDR2 YYREEE (reference sequence). This CDR3 is CASSVGGTSGDEQFF. CDR3 bases: TGTGCCAGCAGCGTAGGAGGGACTAGCGGTGATGAGCAGTTCTTC.

This clonotype was detected ten times or more. The chain recombines TRBV5-5 with TRBJ1-2; D unclear. Per the germline V gene, CDR1 is SGHKS and CDR2 is YYEKEE (reference sequence). The ends were cut back, 0 bases at V and 0 bases at J, with 9 bases in the middle. The CDR3 consists of 15 residues. The CDR3 region has the DNA TGTGCCAGCAGCTTGGGGTACGGGACTAACTATGGCTACACCTTC. Amino acids: CASSLGYGTNYGYTF.

The chain employs TRBV7-9 and TRBJ2-1; 12 bases match TRBD2. V shed 6 bases, J shed 6 bases, and the junction held 12 bases outside the gene matches. The CDR3 totals 17 residues. Germline-derived CDR1 and CDR2 are SEHNR and FQNEAQ (reference sequence). The CDR3 DNA reads as TGTGCCAGCAGTCCCCCAAGACTAGCGGGAGAAATCAATGAGCAGTTCTTC. Protein: CASSPPRLAGEINEQFF.

The table lists this clonotype with many counts. The genes are TRBV20-1 and TRBJ1-2, with D perhaps TRBD1 (5 bases). Trimming pared 6 bases from V and 6 bases from J, leaving 14 bases between. The CDR3 has 12 amino acids. CDR1 and CDR2 (germline): DFQATT, SNEGSKA (reference sequence). The chain's CDR3 is CSARGRADGYTF. Here the CDR3 DNA reads TGCAGTGCCCGGGGCAGGGCGGATGGCTACACCTTC.

A word on this clonotype: This may come from a read error, since a much larger clone is one base off. The chain joins TRBV5-1 to TRBJ1-5, with D possibly TRBD1 on 5 matching bases. CDR1 is SGHRS, CDR2 YFSETQ, per germline. The CDR3 is 17 residues long. V was trimmed by 4 bases and J by 2 bases, leaving 19 bases between them. This CDR3 reads CASSVEGRGNGNQPQHF. The CDR3 bases are TGCGCCAGCAGCGTGGAGGGGCGCGGGAATGGCAATCAGCCCCAGCATTTT.

This clonotype was picked up many times. The chain carries TRBV2 and TRBJ2-1; the D is unclear. The germline V gene encodes CDR1 SNHLY and CDR2 FYNNEI. V lost 7 bases to trimming and J lost 1 base, with 17 bases between them. This CDR3 has 16 residues. The CDR3 DNA reads TGTGCCAGCACCACCCGGCTTGGCGCGTCCTACAATGAGCAGTTCTTC. This codes for CASTTRLGASYNEQFF. Combining the CDR3 with reference TRBV2 and TRBJ2-1 gives the whole variable domain EPEVTQTPSHQVTQMGQEVILRCVPISNHLYFYWYRQILGQKVEFLVSFYNNEISEKSEIFDDQFSVERPDGSNFTLKIRSTKLEDSAMYFCASTTRLGASYNEQFFGPGTRLTVL.

On this clonotype itself: Sequence at one end of the junction differs from germline and may be a read error. DNA for the CDR3: TGTGCCAGCAGATTAGCTCCGGGACAGGGCACAGATACGCAGTATTTT. Amino acids: CASRLAPGQGTDTQYF. The rearrangement links TRBV7-6 to TRBJ2-3; 8 nucleotides match TRBD1. The CDR3 totals 16 residues. The germline gives CDR1 SGHVS, CDR2 FNYEAQ.

This clonotype was seen repeatedly, ten times or more. The conserved phenylalanine or tryptophan is not found at the CDR3 terminus, so this likely reflects a read error. It is unclear where the CDR3 begins or ends on the DNA, so no DNA is shown, and the CDR3 is as TCRdb lists it. The chain is built from TRBV5-1 and TRBJ1-1. The CDR3 has 9 amino acids, counting both end residues. The V gene's germline CDR1 is SGHRS and CDR2 YFSETQ. CDR3 region: CASSLDPRS.

This clonotype has a count of ten or more. This chain uses TRBV12-3 or TRBV12-4 with TRBJ1-3; 7 nucleotides match TRBD1. Trimming cost V 4 bases and J 0 bases; bases outside gene matches: 6. There are 16 residues in the CDR3. CDR3 bases: TGTGCCAGCAGTTCGGACAGGCTCAACTCTGGAAACACCATATATTTT. It is translated as CASSSDRLNSGNTIYF.

Turning to this clonotype: A far bigger clonotype differs at one base, so this is likely a read error. The chain has TRBV7-2 and TRBJ2-5; possibly TRBD1 for D (6 bases). Germline V CDR1 and CDR2: SGHTA, FQGNSA. The CDR3 is made up of 16 amino acids. Between the trimmed V and J ends, which lost 5 bases and 11 bases, there was a span of 27 bases. The CDR3 spells CASSGNRRKGVGQQYF. DNA of the CDR3: TGTGCCAGCAGCGGAAATCGCCGCAAGGGGGTAGGGCAGCAGTACTTC.

This rearrangement joins TRBV5-1 to TRBJ2-7; the D is unclear. From germline, CDR1 is SGHRS and CDR2 YFSETQ. The CDR3 length is 13 residues. Trimming stripped 3 bases from V and 4 bases from J, with 11 bases between. CDR3 residues: CASSSGVIYEQYF. CDR3 nucleotide sequence: TGCGCCAGCAGCTCTGGGGTGATATACGAGCAGTACTTC.

In this sample, this clonotype turned up many times. The rearrangement uses TRBV29-1 and TRBJ2-5; possibly TRBD1 or TRBD2 for D (5 bases each). Trimming left V 7 bases short and J 2 bases short, with 14 bases between. This CDR3 is built from 13 residues. Germline V gene data show CDR1 as SQVTM and CDR2 as ANQGSEA. The CDR3 coding sequence is TGCAGCGGCAAGCTTTGGGGGCAAGAGACCCAGTACTTC. Its protein is CSGKLWGQETQYF.

This clonotype was recorded many times. J is TRBJ2-3 and V is TRBV20-1; D possibly corresponds to TRBD2 (5 bases). V lost 6 bases and J lost 0, with 13 bases in between. CDR3 length: 14 amino acids. Germline V gene data show CDR1 as DFQATT and CDR2 as SNEGSKA (reference sequence). The CDR3 is CSAALSGSTDTQYF. The CDR3 bases are TGCAGTGCCGCTCTAAGCGGTAGCACAGATACGCAGTATTTT.

This clonotype was counted at least ten times. J is TRBJ2-5 and V is TRBV7-9, with 7 nucleotides matching TRBD2. The CDR3 totals 15 residues. The V and J ends lost 5 bases and 1 base, in that order; junction bases with no gene match: 7. From germline, CDR1 is SEHNR and CDR2 FQNEAQ (reference sequence). CDR3 coding DNA: TGTGCCAGCAGCCCTACAGCGGGGCTCCAAGAGACCCAGTACTTC. Translation gives CASSPTAGLQETQYF. Full variable domain (rest looked up from reference TRBV7-9 and TRBJ2-5): DTGVSQNPRHKITKRGQNVTFRCDPISEHNRLYWYRQTLGQGPEFLTYFQNEAQLEKSRLLSDRFSAERPKGSFSTLEIQRTEQGDSAMYLCASSPTAGLQETQYFGPGTRLLVL.

J is TRBJ2-7 and V is TRBV27; 9 bases match TRBD1. This CDR3 is built from 14 residues. Germline V gives CDR1 MNHEY, CDR2 SMNVEV (reference sequence). J lost 3 bases, V lost 5 bases, and 5 bases had no gene match. The CDR3 nucleotides are TGTGCCAGCAGTCGGACAGGGGAGATCTACGAGCAGTACTTC. Translation: CASSRTGEIYEQYF.

This clonotype was counted ten times or more. The chain uses TRBV7-2 and TRBJ2-5, with TRBD2 identical over 13 bases. The CDR3 has 21 residues. Germline V gene data show CDR1 as SGHTA and CDR2 as FQGNSA. J was trimmed by 0 bases and V by 0 bases; bases with no gene match: 13. The CDR3 here is CASSLATPGLAGRQYQETQYF. CDR3 DNA sequence: TGTGCCAGCAGCTTAGCGACTCCGGGACTAGCGGGGAGACAGTACCAAGAGACCCAGTACTTC. Full variable domain (outside the CDR3, taken from reference TRBV7-2 and TRBJ2-5): GAGVSQSPSNKVTEKGKDVELRCDPISGHTALYWYRQSLGQGLEFLIYFQGNSAPDKSGLPSDRFSAERTGGSVSTLTIQRTQQEDSAVYLCASSLATPGLAGRQYQETQYFGPGTRLLVL.